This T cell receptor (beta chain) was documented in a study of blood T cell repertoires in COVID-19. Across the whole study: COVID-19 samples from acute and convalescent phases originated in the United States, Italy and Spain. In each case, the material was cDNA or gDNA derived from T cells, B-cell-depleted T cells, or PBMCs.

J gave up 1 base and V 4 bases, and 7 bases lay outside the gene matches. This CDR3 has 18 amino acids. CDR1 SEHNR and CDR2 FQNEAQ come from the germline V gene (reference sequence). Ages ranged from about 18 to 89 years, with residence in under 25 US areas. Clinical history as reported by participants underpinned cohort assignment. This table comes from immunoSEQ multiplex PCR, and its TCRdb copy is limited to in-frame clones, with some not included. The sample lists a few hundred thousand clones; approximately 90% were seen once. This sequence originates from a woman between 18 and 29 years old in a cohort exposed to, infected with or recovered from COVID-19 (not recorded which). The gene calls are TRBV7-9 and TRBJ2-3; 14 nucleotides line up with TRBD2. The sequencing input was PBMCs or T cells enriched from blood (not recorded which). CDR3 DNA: TGTGCCAGCAGCTCCCCAGGGACTAGCGGGAGAGGCACAGATACGCAGTATTTT. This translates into CASSSPGTSGRGTDTQYF.